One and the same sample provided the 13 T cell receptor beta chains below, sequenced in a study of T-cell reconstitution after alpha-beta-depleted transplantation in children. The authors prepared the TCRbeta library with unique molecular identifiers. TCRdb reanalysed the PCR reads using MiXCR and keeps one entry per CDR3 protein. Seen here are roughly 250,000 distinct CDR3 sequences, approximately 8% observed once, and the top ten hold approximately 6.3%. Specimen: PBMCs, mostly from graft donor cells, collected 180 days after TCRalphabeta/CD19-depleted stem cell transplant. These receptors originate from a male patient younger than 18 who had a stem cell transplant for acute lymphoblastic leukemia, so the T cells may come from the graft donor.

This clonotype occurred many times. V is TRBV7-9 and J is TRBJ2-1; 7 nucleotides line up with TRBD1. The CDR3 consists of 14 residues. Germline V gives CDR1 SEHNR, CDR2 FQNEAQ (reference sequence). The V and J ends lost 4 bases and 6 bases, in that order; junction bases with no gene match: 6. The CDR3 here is CASSYRGISNEQFF. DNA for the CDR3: TGTGCCAGCAGCTACAGGGGAATCTCCAATGAGCAGTTCTTC.

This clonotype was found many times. CDR3 region: CASSQDPAGGPETQYF. The DNA of the CDR3 is TGCGCCAGCAGCCAAGACCCAGCGGGGGGGCCAGAGACCCAGTACTTC. This rearrangement joins TRBV4-3 to TRBJ2-5; the match to TRBD2 covers 10 bases. CDR1 is LGHNA and CDR2 is YSLEER in the germline V gene. Losses at the gene ends were 0 bases for V and 4 bases for J; bases not matched to a gene: 5. This CDR3 is 16 amino acids long.

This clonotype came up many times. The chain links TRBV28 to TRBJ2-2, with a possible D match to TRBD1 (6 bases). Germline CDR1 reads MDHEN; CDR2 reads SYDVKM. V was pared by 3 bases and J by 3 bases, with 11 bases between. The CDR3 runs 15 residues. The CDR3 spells CASSFLGADTGELFF. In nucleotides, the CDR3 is TGTGCCAGCAGTTTTCTGGGGGCGGACACCGGGGAGCTGTTTTTT.

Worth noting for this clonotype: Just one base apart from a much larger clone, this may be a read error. In DNA form, the CDR3 reads TGTGCCAGCAGCACTACACCTGGGGGGAGGAACACTGAAGCTTTCTTT. Encoded protein: CASSTTPGGRNTEAFF. The chain is built from TRBV5-6 and TRBJ1-1; possibly TRBD1 for D (5 bases). The CDR3 is 16 amino acids. Trimming took off 4 bases at V and 1 base at J, with 17 bases between the two ends. Looked up from germline, CDR1 is SGHDT and CDR2 is YYEEEE.

The CDR3 sequence is CSARLGGTQIPANYGYTF. The CDR3 DNA is TGCAGTGCTAGATTAGGTGGTACCCAAATTCCAGCTAACTATGGCTACACCTTC. The chain has TRBV20-1 and TRBJ1-2; D uncertain. The CDR3 has 18 amino acids. The V and J ends lost 2 bases and 0 bases respectively, with 22 bases between them. Germline CDR1 is DFQATT and CDR2 is SNEGSKA (reference sequence).

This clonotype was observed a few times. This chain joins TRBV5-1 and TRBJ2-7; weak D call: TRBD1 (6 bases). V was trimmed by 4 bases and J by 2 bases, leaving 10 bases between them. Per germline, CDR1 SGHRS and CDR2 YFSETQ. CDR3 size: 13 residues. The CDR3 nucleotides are TGCGCCAGCAGCCGGGACATCACCTACGAGCAGTACTTC. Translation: CASSRDITYEQYF. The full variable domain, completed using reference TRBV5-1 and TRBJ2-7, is KAGVTQTPRYLIKTRGQQVTLSCSPISGHRSVSWYQQTPGQGLQFLFEYFSETQRNKGNFPGRFSGRQFSNSRSEMNVSTLELGDSALYLCASSRDITYEQYFGPGTRLTVT.

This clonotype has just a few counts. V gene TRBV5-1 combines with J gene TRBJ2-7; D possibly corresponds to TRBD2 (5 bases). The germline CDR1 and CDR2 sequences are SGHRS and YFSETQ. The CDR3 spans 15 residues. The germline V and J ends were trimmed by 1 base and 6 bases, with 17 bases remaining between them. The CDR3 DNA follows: TGCGCCAGCAGCTTGAATGTGCTAGGAGGAGCCGAGCAGTACTTC. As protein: CASSLNVLGGAEQYF. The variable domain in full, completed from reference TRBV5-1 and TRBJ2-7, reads KAGVTQTPRYLIKTRGQQVTLSCSPISGHRSVSWYQQTPGQGLQFLFEYFSETQRNKGNFPGRFSGRQFSNSRSEMNVSTLELGDSALYLCASSLNVLGGAEQYFGPGTRLTVT.

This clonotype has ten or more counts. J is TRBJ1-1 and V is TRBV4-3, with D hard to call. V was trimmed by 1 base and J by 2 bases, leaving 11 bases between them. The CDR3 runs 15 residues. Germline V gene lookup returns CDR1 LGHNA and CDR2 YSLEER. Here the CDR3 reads CASSQAGRINTEAFF. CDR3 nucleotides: TGCGCCAGCAGCCAAGCGGGGAGAATTAACACTGAAGCTTTCTTT.

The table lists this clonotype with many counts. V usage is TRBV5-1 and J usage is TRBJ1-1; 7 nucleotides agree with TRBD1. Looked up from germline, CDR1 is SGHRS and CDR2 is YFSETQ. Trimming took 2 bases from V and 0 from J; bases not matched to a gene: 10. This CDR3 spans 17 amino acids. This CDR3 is CASSFDRDRSMNTEAFF. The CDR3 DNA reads TGCGCCAGCAGCTTCGACCGGGACAGAAGCATGAACACTGAAGCTTTCTTT.

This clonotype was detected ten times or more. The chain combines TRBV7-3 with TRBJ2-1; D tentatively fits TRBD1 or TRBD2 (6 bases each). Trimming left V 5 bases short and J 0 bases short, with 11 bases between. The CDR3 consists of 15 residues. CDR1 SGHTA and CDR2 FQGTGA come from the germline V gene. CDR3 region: CASSRQEGSYNEQFF. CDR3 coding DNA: TGTGCCAGCAGCCGACAGGAGGGCTCCTACAATGAGCAGTTCTTC. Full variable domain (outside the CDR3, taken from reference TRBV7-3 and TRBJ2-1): GAGVSQTPSNKVTEKGKYVELRCDPISGHTALYWYRQSLGQGPEFLIYFQGTGAADDSGLPNDRFFAVRPEGSVSTLKIQRTERGDSAVYLCASSRQEGSYNEQFFGPGTRLTVL.

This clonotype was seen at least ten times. CDR3 coding DNA: TGTGCCAGCAGTTTACGGACAGGAGGGACGGCCGGGGAGCTGTTTTTT. Translated: CASSLRTGGTAGELFF. The chain uses TRBV28 and TRBJ2-2, with D tentatively TRBD1 (7 bases). With 2 bases removed from V and 6 bases from J, the gap between germline ends came to 16 bases. The germline gives CDR1 MDHEN, CDR2 SYDVKM. The CDR3 length is 16 residues.

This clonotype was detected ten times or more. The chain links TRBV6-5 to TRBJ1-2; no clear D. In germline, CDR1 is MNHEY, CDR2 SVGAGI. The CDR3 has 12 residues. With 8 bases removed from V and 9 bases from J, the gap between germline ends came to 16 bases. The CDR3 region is CASGDRINRYTF. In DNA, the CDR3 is TGTGCCAGCGGTGACCGCATTAATCGCTACACCTTC.

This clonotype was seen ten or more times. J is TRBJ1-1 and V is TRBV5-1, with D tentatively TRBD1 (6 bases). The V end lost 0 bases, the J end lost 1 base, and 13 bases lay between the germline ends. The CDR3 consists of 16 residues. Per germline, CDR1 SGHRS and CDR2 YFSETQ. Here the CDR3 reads CASSLGQGTANTEAFF. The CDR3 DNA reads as TGCGCCAGCAGCTTGGGTCAGGGGACCGCGAACACTGAAGCTTTCTTT.